This TCR beta chain came from a study of cytomegalovirus exposure and HLA in healthy donors. CDR3 length: 15 residues. Trimming took off 3 bases at V and 3 bases at J, with 14 bases between the two ends. CDR1 and CDR2 (germline): SGHAT, FQNNGV. A multiplex PCR was run with 60 Vbeta primers and 13 Jbeta primers. Sequencing used immunoSEQ multiplex PCR; TCRdb keeps in-frame clones, though not all of them. The repertoire includes about 120,000 clones, over 75% of them detected once, and 3.5% to 4.5% sits in the top ten. Sequenced: PBMCs. The source of this sequence is a human donor in good health. V gene TRBV11-2 combines with J gene TRBJ1-1, with D possibly matching TRBD1 (5 bases). CDR3 protein: CASSLGRVRDTEAFF. CDR3 DNA sequence: TGTGCCAGCAGCTTGGGCAGGGTAAGGGACACTGAAGCTTTCTTT.